Below, one T cell receptor (beta chain) is given with its context. This CDR3 is built from 11 residues. V was pared by 10 bases and J by 6 bases, with 12 bases between. Germline CDR1 reads MNHEY; CDR2 reads SVGAGI. The data stem from a study of blood T cell repertoires in COVID-19. About the research overall: Collection of acute and convalescent COVID-19 samples took place in the United States, Italy and Spain. From T cells, B-cell-depleted T cells, or PBMCs came the material, which was cDNA or gDNA.

How the authors handled the data: The authors estimated nucleated cell counts from reference gene primer amplification. Profiling relied on immunoSEQ multiplex PCR, and the TCRdb table lists in-frame clones only, not all of them. Clone size and V and J calls were adopted from that table, with D and trimming inferred from the DNA. The repertoire holds fewer than 150,000 clones, with approximately 89% as singletons. This chain uses TRBV6-5 with TRBJ1-1; no clear D gene. The TCR sequence derives from a woman aged 60 to 75 with acute or convalescent COVID-19. Sequences were obtained from peripheral blood. CDR3 DNA: TGTGCCACTCACCGGTCGGCTGAAGCTTTCTTT. Translated, it gives CATHRSAEAFF.